The 21 T cell receptor beta chains listed next were all sequenced from one sample in a study of OX40 agonist ivuxolimab in advanced cancers. Measured with immunoSEQ multiplex PCR; TCRdb has only the in-frame clones, and not every one. The sample yields tens of thousands of clones, over 75% seen once. Sequenced material: CD4+ or CD8+ T cells sorted from blood, taken in a trial of the OX40 agonist ivuxolimab. All receptors derive from an adult with an advanced solid tumor such as melanoma, head and neck, liver or kidney cancer.

The rearrangement joins TRBV6-1 to TRBJ2-1, with 12 bases aligning to TRBD2. J was trimmed by 9 bases and V by 0 bases; bases with no gene match: 3. Germline values: CDR1 MNHNS, CDR2 SASEGT. This CDR3 comprises 15 residues. The CDR3 DNA is TGTGCCAGCAGTGAAGCGGTGACTAGCGGGGGTGAGCAGTTCTTC. Its protein is CASSEAVTSGGEQFF.

In the case of this clone: At the DNA level, this CDR3 is encoded by other sequences in the same sample as well. V is TRBV28 and J is TRBJ1-2; unclear D gene. V was clipped by 3 bases and J by 0 bases, with 11 bases between them. Germline CDR1 reads MDHEN; CDR2 reads SYDVKM. CDR3 size: 15 residues. The CDR3 bases are TGTGCCAGCAGTTTTGTTGACCTTTCTAACTATGGCTACACCTTC. Encoded protein: CASSFVDLSNYGYTF.

The chain joins TRBV7-8 to TRBJ1-2; 8 positions match TRBD1. Germline V CDR1 and CDR2: SGHVS, FQNEAQ. The CDR3 length is 16 residues. Trimming took 2 bases from V and 1 from J; bases not matched to a gene: 6. The DNA of the CDR3 is TGTGCCAGCAGCTTATATCGGGGACAGGATAACTATGGCTACACCTTC. This gives the protein CASSLYRGQDNYGYTF.

The chain carries TRBV28 and TRBJ1-5, with TRBD1 identical over 7 bases. Germline loops: CDR1 MDHEN, CDR2 SYDVKM. The CDR3 has 14 amino acids. V shed 5 bases, J shed 6 bases, and the junction held 7 bases outside the gene matches. The DNA for the CDR3 is TGTGCCAGCAGTCCAACAGGGGTGAGTCAGCCCCAGCATTTT. It encodes CASSPTGVSQPQHF.

This chain links TRBV10-1 with TRBJ2-3; D may be TRBD2 (5 bases). CDR1 is WNHNN, CDR2 SYGVQD, per germline (reference sequence). This CDR3 has 13 residues. Deletions cut 3 bases from V and 4 bases from J, with 8 bases between. CDR3 bases: TGCGCCAGCAGTGATCGGGGAGCAGATACGCAGTATTTT. It codes for CASSDRGADTQYF.

This chain uses TRBV5-1 with TRBJ1-1, with TRBD1 matching 7 bases. This CDR3 region has 13 residues. Germline assignment: CDR1 SGHRS and CDR2 YFSETQ. The V gene end was trimmed by 5 bases and the J gene end by 1 base; junction bases not matched to a gene: 2. CDR3 sequence (DNA): TGCGCCAGCAGACAGGGGCGGAACACTGAAGCTTTCTTT. This gives the protein CASRQGRNTEAFF.

This clone was counted between two and nine times. The chain recombines TRBV6-5 with TRBJ2-3, with D hard to call. Germline V gene data show CDR1 as MNHEY and CDR2 as SVGAGI. Trimming removed 6 bases at V and 2 bases at J, with 9 bases between. The CDR3 is 13 residues long. CDR3 sequence: CASRVTDTDTQYF. The CDR3 DNA is TGTGCCAGCAGGGTGACTGACACAGATACGCAGTATTTT.

J is TRBJ1-3 and V is TRBV29-1, with TRBD1 as a possible D gene (5 bases). V lost 7 bases and J lost 0, with 10 bases in between. This CDR3 is built from 13 residues. Looked up from germline, CDR1 is SQVTM and CDR2 is ANQGSEA. The CDR3 DNA reads as TGCAGCGCCTCGGGACGCTCTGGAAACACCATATATTTT. It yields the protein CSASGRSGNTIYF.

J is TRBJ2-5 and V is TRBV5-4; no firm D call. The closer fit of TRBJ2-7 to the DNA end suggests the J call may be wrong. The germline V gene encodes CDR1 SGHNT and CDR2 YYREEE (reference sequence). CDR3 length: 14 residues. The CDR3 region is CASSEKLGTYEQYF. The DNA for the CDR3 is TGTGCCAGCAGCGAAAAGTTGGGGACCTACGAGCAGTACTTC.

This clone was seen only once. This rearrangement joins TRBV29-1 to TRBJ2-1; D might be TRBD1 (6 bases). The CDR3 runs to 14 residues. The germline V and J ends were trimmed by 6 bases and 1 base, with 13 bases remaining between them. Germline values: CDR1 SQVTM, CDR2 ANQGSEA. CDR3 DNA sequence: TGCAGCGTCCAGGGGCGGAGGTCCTACAATGAGCAGTTCTTC. Its translation: CSVQGRRSYNEQFF.

The chain joins TRBV18 to TRBJ1-3; 7 nucleotides match TRBD1. The junction had 8 bases not matched to a gene; V was cut back by 3 bases and J by 0 bases. The CDR3 covers 17 residues. Germline-derived CDR1 and CDR2 are KGHSH and LQKENI. DNA of the CDR3: TGTGCCAGCTCACCGAGACAGGGCGCACCCTCTGGAAACACCATATATTTT. The encoded protein is CASSPRQGAPSGNTIYF.

The J gene is TRBJ2-7, the V gene TRBV2; D is unclear. The germline V gene encodes CDR1 SNHLY and CDR2 FYNNEI. CDR3 length: 12 amino acids. Trimming took off 2 bases at V and 2 bases at J, with 4 bases between the two ends. CDR3: CASSELTYEQYF. In DNA, the CDR3 is TGTGCCAGCAGTGAACTTACCTACGAGCAGTACTTC.

The rearrangement joins TRBV21-1 to TRBJ1-5. TRBV21-1 is recorded as a pseudogene. The CDR3 sequence is 15 residues long. CDR3 loop: CASSAAAGSNQPQHF. As DNA, the CDR3 is TGTGCCAGCAGCGCGGCCGCGGGAAGCAATCAGCCCCAGCATTTT.

This clone was seen just once. The chain combines TRBV7-9 with TRBJ2-3; D remains unclear. In germline, CDR1 is SEHNR, CDR2 FQNEAQ (reference sequence). The CDR3 runs 14 residues. Trimming removed 5 bases from V and 6 bases from J, with 15 bases in between. The CDR3 bases are TGTGCCAGCAGCCCCCAGGTGTCAACGGATACGCAGTATTTT. Amino acid sequence: CASSPQVSTDTQYF.

The CDR3 coding sequence is TGTGCCAGCAGCTTTCTAGCGGGCCCTAACAATGAGCAGTTCTTC. Protein sequence: CASSFLAGPNNEQFF. The chain employs TRBV5-8 and TRBJ2-1; 8 bases align to TRBD2. Germline V gene data show CDR1 as SGHTS and CDR2 as YDEGEE. Trimming removed 2 bases from V and 5 bases from J; junction bases left unmatched: 6. The CDR3 consists of 15 residues. Using reference TRBV5-8 and TRBJ2-1 for the parts outside the CDR3, the full variable domain is EAGVTQSPTHLIKTRGQQATLRCSPISGHTSVYWYQQALGLGLQFLLWYDEGEERNRGNFPPRFSGRQFPNYSSELNVNALELEDSALYLCASSFLAGPNNEQFFGPGTRLTVL.

By sample fraction, this clone is medium-sized. The chain recombines TRBV12-5 with TRBJ1-5, with D possibly being TRBD1 (6 bases). The CDR3 is made up of 15 amino acids. Trimming shortened V by 6 bases and J by 5 bases, and 17 bases separated the two germline ends. Looked up from germline, CDR1 is LGHNT and CDR2 is FRNRAP. For the CDR3, the DNA is TGTGCTAGTGGCCTTTCGGAGGCAGGGGATCAGCCCCAGCATTTT. It is translated as CASGLSEAGDQPQHF.

The rearrangement links TRBV10-1 to TRBJ1-2; D is uncertain. The CDR3 spans 12 residues. V lost 3 bases and J 5 bases, leaving 7 bases between the germline ends. Germline CDR1 and CDR2: WNHNN and SYGVQD (reference sequence). This chain's CDR3 is CASSEGGYGYTF. The CDR3 DNA reads TGCGCCAGCAGTGAAGGTGGGTATGGCTACACCTTC.

V gene TRBV21-1 combines with J gene TRBJ2-6; the table's D gene call, TRBD1, was not cross checked with the DNA. TRBV21-1 represents a pseudogene. This CDR3 has 19 residues. CDR3 DNA: TGTGCCAGCAGCAAAGGAGGTAGGGGGCTTTGCTCTGGGGCCAACGTCCTGACTTTC. As protein: CASSKGGRGLCSGANVLTF.

This clone showed up just once. The CDR3 loop reads CASSVQGTDTQYF. For the CDR3, the DNA is TGCGCCAGCAGCGTACAGGGCACAGATACGCAGTATTTT. The chain carries TRBV5-1 and TRBJ2-3, with a weak D call TRBD1 (5 bases). The CDR3 runs 13 residues. The ends were cut back, 4 bases at V and 1 base at J, with 7 bases in the middle. CDR1 is SGHRS and CDR2 is YFSETQ in the germline V gene.

V and J are TRBV27 and TRBJ1-1, with TRBD1 as a possible D gene (5 bases). CDR1 and CDR2 from the germline V gene are MNHEY and SMNVEV (reference sequence). This CDR3 is 14 amino acids long. Deletions cut 6 bases from V and 0 bases from J, with 11 bases between. DNA of the CDR3: TGTGCCAGCAGGAGACAGACATTGAACACTGAAGCTTTCTTT. This sequence encodes CASRRQTLNTEAFF.

This clone has just a few counts. This chain connects TRBV19 to TRBJ2-3; 8 bases are a match to TRBD1. Trimming took 3 bases from V and 2 from J; bases not matched to a gene: 13. CDR1 is LNHDA, CDR2 SQIVND, per germline (reference sequence). The CDR3 consists of 18 residues. The CDR3 spells CASSMGFSTGVVTDTQYF. In DNA form, the CDR3 reads TGTGCCAGTAGTATGGGTTTCTCGACAGGGGTGGTCACAGATACGCAGTATTTT.